The 24 T cell receptor beta chains reported below all come from one sample, sequenced in a study of blood T cell repertoires in COVID-19. The data were produced by immunoSEQ multiplex PCR, yet TCRdb's version contains in-frame clones alone and is incomplete. The sample includes some 120,000 clones, around 87% of them seen just once. Sequenced input: peripheral blood. The source of these receptors is a man aged 65-85 years with active or convalescent COVID-19.

The chain is built from TRBV27 and TRBJ1-5; no firm D call. The CDR3 runs 13 residues. Germline V gives CDR1 MNHEY, CDR2 SMNVEV (reference sequence). Trimming removed 2 bases from V and 4 bases from J, with 6 bases in between. The CDR3 nucleotides read TGTGCCAGCAGTTTAACTCCGAATCAGCCCCAGCATTTT. This codes for CASSLTPNQPQHF.

V and J are TRBV11-2 and TRBJ2-5, with D tentatively TRBD2 (5 bases). V lost 5 bases to trimming and J lost 5 bases, with 15 bases between them. There are 14 residues in the CDR3. Germline values: CDR1 SGHAT, CDR2 FQNNGV. CDR3 in DNA: TGTGCCAGCAGCCCAGGACTCCCAGAGGAGACCCAGTACTTC. This sequence encodes CASSPGLPEETQYF. Full variable domain (rest looked up from reference TRBV11-2 and TRBJ2-5): EAGVAQSPRYKIIEKRQSVAFWCNPISGHATLYWYQQILGQGPKLLIQFQNNGVVDDSQLPKDRFSAERLKGVDSTLKIQPAKLEDSAVYLCASSPGLPEETQYFGPGTRLLVL.

This clone was picked up one time. The CDR3 sequence is CASSWWDRAPSNTEAFF. The DNA of the CDR3 is TGTGCCAGCAGCTGGTGGGACAGGGCCCCTTCAAACACTGAAGCTTTCTTT. The chain combines TRBV5-6 with TRBJ1-1; 9 nucleotides agree with TRBD1. Germline CDR1 and CDR2: SGHDT and YYEEEE. This CDR3 contains 17 residues. V dropped 3 bases and J dropped 2; count of bases not matched to a gene: 11.

The rearrangement joins TRBV2 to TRBJ2-7; 7 bases line up with TRBD1. This CDR3 region has 13 residues. Germline-derived CDR1 and CDR2 are SNHLY and FYNNEI. V shed 6 bases, J shed 3 bases, and the junction held 5 bases outside the gene matches. The CDR3 coding sequence is TGTGCCAGCAGAAAGGGGGCCGGCTACGAGCAGTACTTC. Translated: CASRKGAGYEQYF.

This sequence joins TRBV10-3 and TRBJ1-2, with 7 nucleotides matching TRBD1. The CDR3 spans 17 residues. CDR1 is ENHRY, CDR2 SYGVKD, per germline. Trimming removed 6 bases from V and 4 bases from J; junction bases left unmatched: 17. CDR3 nucleotides: TGTGCCATCAGAAAGAACCTTCGCGGACAGGAAGCCTATGGCTACACCTTC. Translated, it gives CAIRKNLRGQEAYGYTF.

The chain uses TRBV5-1 and TRBJ1-2, with a weak D call TRBD1 (6 bases). Trimming removed 5 bases at V and 5 bases at J, with 16 bases between. Germline CDR1 is SGHRS and CDR2 is YFSETQ. The CDR3 is 14 amino acids. CDR3 DNA: TGCGCCAGCAGTGTCCTACCAGGGGATTATGGCTACACCTTC. Translated: CASSVLPGDYGYTF.

The V and J genes are TRBV7-8 and TRBJ2-1; 10 bases are shared with TRBD1. Germline-derived CDR1 and CDR2 are SGHVS and FQNEAQ. J lost 6 bases, V lost 4 bases, and 9 bases had no gene match. The CDR3 contains 16 residues. CDR3 sequence reads: CASSSPTGGFGNEQFF. The CDR3, as DNA: TGTGCCAGCAGCTCTCCGACAGGGGGCTTCGGCAATGAGCAGTTCTTC.

The rearrangement links TRBV7-9 to TRBJ1-1; 10 bases match TRBD1. With V trimmed by 8 bases and J by 4 bases, 1 base remained unmatched. Looked up from germline, CDR1 is SEHNR and CDR2 is FQNEAQ (reference sequence). The CDR3 consists of 12 residues. The CDR3 nucleotides are TGTGCCAGCGGACAGGGGGGCACTGAAGCTTTCTTT. This translates into CASGQGGTEAFF.

The rearrangement joins TRBV7-9 to TRBJ1-4; 7 nucleotides align to TRBD1. The CDR3 runs 14 residues. CDR1 SEHNR and CDR2 FQNEAQ come from the germline V gene (reference sequence). V lost 5 bases, J lost 8 bases, and 8 bases stayed unmatched. The DNA for the CDR3 is TGTGCCAGCAGCCTTCTCACAGGGGACGAAAAACTGTTTTTT. The encoded protein is CASSLLTGDEKLFF.

The rearrangement joins TRBV6-6 to TRBJ2-7, with 9 bases identical to TRBD1. Germline loops: CDR1 MNHNY, CDR2 SVGAGI (reference sequence). This CDR3 contains 14 residues. The J segment lost 5 bases and the V segment lost 2 bases, leaving 4 bases of the junction unmatched. The CDR3 spells CASSYPGQGDEQYF. The CDR3 bases are TGTGCCAGCAGTTACCCGGGACAGGGAGACGAGCAGTACTTC.

CDR3 region: CASSLGGAGTYNEQFF. The CDR3 DNA is TGTGCCAGCAGCTTAGGGGGAGCGGGAACTTACAATGAGCAGTTCTTC. The rearrangement joins TRBV7-2 to TRBJ2-1; 7 bases map to TRBD2. V was pared by 1 base and J by 4 bases, with 7 bases of the junction left unmatched. The V gene's germline CDR1 is SGHTA and CDR2 FQGNSA. CDR3 length equals 16 residues.

The sample holds one count of this clone. The chain links TRBV5-6 to TRBJ2-7, with TRBD1 matching 7 bases. CDR1 and CDR2 (germline): SGHDT, YYEEEE. The CDR3 has 14 amino acids. V trimming: 2 bases; J trimming: 9 bases; junction bases outside the gene matches: 11. This CDR3 is CASSFGTAREGQYF. CDR3 DNA: TGTGCCAGCAGCTTCGGGACAGCAAGAGAGGGGCAGTACTTC.

The J gene is TRBJ1-1, the V gene TRBV12-3 or TRBV12-4, with D possibly being TRBD1 (5 bases). Trimming cost V 1 base and J 6 bases, with 9 bases left between them. This CDR3 is 13 amino acids long. The CDR3 bases are TGTGCCAGCAGTTTAGGGGGGGTTCCTGAAGCTTTCTTT. Encoded protein: CASSLGGVPEAFF.

The table lists this clone with a count of one. The chain couples TRBV5-4 to TRBJ2-7, with 8 bases aligning to TRBD2. V gave up 1 base and J gave up 7 bases; unmatched junction bases: 10. CDR3 length: 15 amino acids. The germline CDR1 and CDR2 sequences are SGHNT and YYREEE (reference sequence). The CDR3 nucleotides are TGTGCCAGCAGCTTGCCGGGACTAGGGGAGGGAGAGCAGTACTTC. As protein: CASSLPGLGEGEQYF.

The rearrangement uses TRBV7-2 and TRBJ1-1, with D perhaps TRBD1 (6 bases). V lost 2 bases and J lost 5, with 12 bases in between. Germline CDR1 is SGHTA and CDR2 is FQGNSA. CDR3 length: 14 amino acids. This CDR3 reads CASSLRGRGTEAFF. The CDR3 DNA reads as TGTGCCAGCAGCTTAAGGGGGAGGGGAACTGAAGCTTTCTTT. The variable domain in full, completed from reference TRBV7-2 and TRBJ1-1, reads GAGVSQSPSNKVTEKGKDVELRCDPISGHTALYWYRQSLGQGLEFLIYFQGNSAPDKSGLPSDRFSAERTGGSVSTLTIQRTQQEDSAVYLCASSLRGRGTEAFFGQGTRLTVV.

This clone was seen once. The chain couples TRBV7-9 to TRBJ2-7; the D gene is possibly TRBD1 (6 bases). The V gene's germline CDR1 is SEHNR and CDR2 FQNEAQ (reference sequence). The CDR3 extends over 14 amino acids. Trimming left V 1 base short and J 5 bases short, with 12 bases between. The CDR3 bases are TGTGCCAGCAGCTTAGTACAGGGTATCGACGAGCAGTACTTC. Translated, it gives CASSLVQGIDEQYF.

The gene calls are TRBV6-4 and TRBJ1-2, with a weak D call TRBD1 (5 bases). Trimming left V 3 bases short and J 4 bases short, with 18 bases between. This CDR3 has 16 residues. Germline assignment: CDR1 MRHNA and CDR2 SNTAGT. The chain's CDR3 is CASSEGGLGGVYGYTF. CDR3 DNA sequence: TGTGCCAGCAGTGAAGGCGGGCTCGGGGGTGTCTATGGCTACACCTTC.

This clone came up once. In DNA form, the CDR3 reads TGTGCCAGCAGCTTAGACCCGGGGATTGGTGAAAAACTGTTTTTT. It encodes CASSLDPGIGEKLFF. The gene calls are TRBV7-9 and TRBJ1-4; no clear D. Germline lookup yields CDR1 SEHNR and CDR2 FQNEAQ (reference sequence). This CDR3 is built from 15 residues. With 1 base removed from V and 7 bases from J, the gap between germline ends came to 13 bases.

The chain links TRBV5-4 to TRBJ2-3; 7 nucleotides line up with TRBD1. The V gene's germline CDR1 is SGHNT and CDR2 YYREEE (reference sequence). The CDR3 loop spans 13 amino acids. With V trimmed by 5 bases and J by 3 bases, 3 bases remained unmatched. Here the CDR3 DNA reads TGTGCCAGCAGACCACAGGGGACAGATACGCAGTATTTT. This translates into CASRPQGTDTQYF.

J is TRBJ2-3 and V is TRBV25-1; D perhaps matches TRBD2 (6 bases). V shed 5 bases and J shed 1 base, with 19 bases lying between them. Germline lookup yields CDR1 MGHDK and CDR2 SYGVNS. This CDR3 is 17 amino acids long. For the CDR3, the DNA is TGTGCCAGCAGTTCGTCCCGATGGAGCGGGCGCACAGATACGCAGTATTTT. It encodes CASSSSRWSGRTDTQYF.

This chain joins TRBV7-9 and TRBJ1-4; no reliable D call. Germline V gene sequence: CDR1 SEHNR, CDR2 FQNEAQ (reference sequence). Trimming took 1 base from V and 0 from J, leaving 6 bases between them. The CDR3 covers 15 residues. The CDR3 is CASSLGQATNEKLFF. Here the CDR3 DNA reads TGTGCCAGCAGCTTAGGACAAGCAACTAATGAAAAACTGTTTTTT.

DNA of the CDR3: TGTGCCACCAGTGCCGGACAGGCCCCCTACAATGAGCAGTTCTTC. Its protein product is CATSAGQAPYNEQFF. The chain carries TRBV24-1 and TRBJ2-1; TRBD1 agrees at 7 bases. The V gene end was trimmed by 5 bases and the J gene end by 2 bases; junction bases not matched to a gene: 5. The CDR3 consists of 15 residues. CDR1 and CDR2 from the germline V gene are KGHDR and SFDVKD.

The genes are TRBV19 and TRBJ1-5; D is ambiguous. The V and J ends lost 0 bases and 0 bases respectively, with 12 bases between them. The CDR3 covers 17 residues. Germline values: CDR1 LNHDA, CDR2 SQIVND (reference sequence). The CDR3 sequence: CASSIEGRRNSNQPQHF. CDR3 sequence (DNA): TGTGCCAGTAGTATAGAAGGCAGGAGGAATAGCAATCAGCCCCAGCATTTT.

This clone was counted once. The chain links TRBV9 to TRBJ2-7; TRBD2 agrees at 9 bases. Germline CDR1 and CDR2: SGDLS and YYNGEE. V trimming: 0 bases; J trimming: 2 bases; junction bases outside the gene matches: 3. The CDR3 is 15 amino acids. The chain's CDR3 is CASSVGRGGAYEQYF. The CDR3 DNA is TGTGCCAGCAGCGTAGGTCGCGGGGGGGCCTACGAGCAGTACTTC.